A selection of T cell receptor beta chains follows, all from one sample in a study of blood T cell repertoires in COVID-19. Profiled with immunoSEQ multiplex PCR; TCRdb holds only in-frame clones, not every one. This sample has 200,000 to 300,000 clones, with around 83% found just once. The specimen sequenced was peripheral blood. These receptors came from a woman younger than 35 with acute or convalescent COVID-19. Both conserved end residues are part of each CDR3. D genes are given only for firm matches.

CASSRRRNTEAFF TGTGCCAGCAGCCGGAGGAGGAACACTGAAGCTTTCTTT 13 TRBJ1-1 . TRBV13
CASSQDDGRGNNQPQHF TGTGCCAGCAGCCAAGACGACGGGAGGGGAAACAATCAGCCCCAGCATTTT 17 TRBJ1-5 . TRBV4-2
CATSRDMPGASTQYF TGTGCCACCAGCAGAGATATGCCAGGGGCGAGTACGCAGTATTTT 15 TRBJ2-3 . TRBV15
CSVETVQGRNTEAFF TGCAGCGTTGAAACAGTTCAGGGTAGGAACACTGAAGCTTTCTTT 15 TRBJ1-1 . TRBV29-1
CAWSRGLAASYEQYF TGTGCCTGGAGCCGAGGACTAGCGGCCTCCTACGAGCAGTACTTC 15 TRBJ2-7 TRBD2 TRBV30
CASSLRDSSDTQYF TGTGCCAGCAGCTTACGGGATTCCTCCGATACGCAGTATTTT 14 TRBJ2-3 . TRBV11-2
CASSPTTGTFYEQYF TGTGCCAGCTCACCGACGACAGGGACGTTCTACGAGCAGTACTTC 15 TRBJ2-7 TRBD1 TRBV18
CASSQTGLETQYF TGTGCCAGCAGCCAGACAGGTTTGGAGACCCAGTACTTC 13 TRBJ2-5 . TRBV11-3
CAISPGQGMVDTQYF TGTGCCATCAGTCCTGGACAGGGGATGGTAGATACGCAGTATTTT 15 TRBJ2-3 TRBD1 TRBV10-3
CASSLGARRNNEQFF TGTGCCAGCAGCTTGGGGGCACGAAGGAACAATGAGCAGTTCTTC 15 TRBJ2-1 . TRBV5-4
CASSIGNRGKVRIAPTGDGYTF TGTGCCAGTAGTATAGGAAACAGGGGAAAGGTGCGGATTGCTCCAACAGGGGATGGCTACACCTTC 22 TRBJ1-2 TRBD1 TRBV19